This T cell receptor (beta chain) was recovered during a study of T cell responses to AZD1222 COVID-19 vaccine. Study observations and caveats: Females made up more of the donors, who were largely white British, and clonal diversity may have come out too low. Samples come after the peak T cell response, not at day 14. Recipients of AZD1222 seropositive at baseline numbered only five or six. A reported finding is that nearly half of spike-specific TCRs target unmutated variant regions.

Data came from immunoSEQ multiplex PCR; TCRdb stores just in-frame clones and leaves some out. The sample has under 150,000 clones, around 93% seen once. Between the trimmed V and J ends, which lost 2 bases and 4 bases, there was a span of 11 bases. CDR3 length: 14 residues. CDR1 and CDR2 from the germline V gene are MDHEN and SYDVKM. Points on this clone: What it recognizes is unknown.

The chain carries TRBV28 and TRBJ2-5; the D gene could be TRBD1 or TRBD2 (5 bases each). Here the sequenced sample was peripheral blood, taken 28 days after the second AZD1222 dose. The receptor was isolated from an adult who received the AZD1222 COVID-19 vaccine. The CDR3 sequence: CASSLGGGAETQYF. CDR3 sequence (DNA): TGTGCCAGCAGTTTAGGGGGTGGTGCAGAGACCCAGTACTTC. Full variable domain (outside the CDR3, taken from reference TRBV28 and TRBJ2-5): DVKVTQSSRYLVKRTGEKVFLECVQDMDHENMFWYRQDPGLGLRLIYFSYDVKMKEKGDIPEGYSVSREKKERFSLILESASTNQTSMYLCASSLGGGAETQYFGPGTRLLVL.